This T cell receptor beta chain came from a study of cytomegalovirus exposure and HLA in healthy donors. General observations from the study: It is likely that the observed cluster of highly shared sequence variants was a sequencing artifact. Association of a missense DCLRE1C variant with TCR beta V- and J-gene trimming was reported in a later analysis.

The PCR contained 60 Vbeta and 13 Jbeta primers. Sequenced by immunoSEQ multiplex PCR; TCRdb stores in-frame clones only, minus some. Of roughly 190,000 clones listed, 8.5% to 10% were seen once; the top ten hold roughly 1.4%. The length of the CDR3 is 15 residues. J lost 1 base, V lost 2 bases, and 2 bases had no gene match. Germline assignment: CDR1 SGHRS and CDR2 YFSETQ. Concerning this clone: Its antigen is not known. The same CDR3 is also encoded by other DNA sequences in this sample.

The receptor's source is a young woman in good health and CMV-seropositive. The chain employs TRBV5-1 and TRBJ2-3; 9 positions match TRBD1. The specimen sequenced was PBMCs. CDR3 residues: CASSLQGAGTDTQYF. The CDR3 DNA reads as TGCGCCAGCAGCTTACAGGGGGCTGGCACAGATACGCAGTATTTT.